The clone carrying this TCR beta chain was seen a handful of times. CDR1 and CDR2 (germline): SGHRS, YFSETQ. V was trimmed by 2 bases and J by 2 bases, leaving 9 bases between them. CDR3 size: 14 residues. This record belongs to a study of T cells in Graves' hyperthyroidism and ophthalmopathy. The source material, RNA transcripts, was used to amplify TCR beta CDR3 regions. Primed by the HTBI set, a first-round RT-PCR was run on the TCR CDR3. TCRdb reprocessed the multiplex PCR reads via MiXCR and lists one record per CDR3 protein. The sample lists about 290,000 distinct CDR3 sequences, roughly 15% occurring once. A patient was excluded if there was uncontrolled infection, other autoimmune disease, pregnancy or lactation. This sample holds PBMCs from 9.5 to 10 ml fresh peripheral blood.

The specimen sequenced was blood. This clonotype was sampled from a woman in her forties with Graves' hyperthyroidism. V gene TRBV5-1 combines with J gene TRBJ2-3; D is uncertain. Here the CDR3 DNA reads TGCGCCAGCAGCTTTGCCGGGTCCACAGATACGCAGTATTTT. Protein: CASSFAGSTDTQYF.